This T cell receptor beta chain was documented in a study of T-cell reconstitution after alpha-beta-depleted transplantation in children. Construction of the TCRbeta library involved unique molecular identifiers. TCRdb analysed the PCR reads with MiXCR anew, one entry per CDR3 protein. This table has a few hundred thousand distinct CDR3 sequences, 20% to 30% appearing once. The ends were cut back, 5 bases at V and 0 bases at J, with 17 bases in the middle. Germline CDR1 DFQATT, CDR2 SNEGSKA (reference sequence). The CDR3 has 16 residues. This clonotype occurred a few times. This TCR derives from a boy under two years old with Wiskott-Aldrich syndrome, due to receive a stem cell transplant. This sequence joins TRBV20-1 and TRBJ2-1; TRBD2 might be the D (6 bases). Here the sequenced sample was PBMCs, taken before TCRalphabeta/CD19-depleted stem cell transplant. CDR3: CSAPLIAVSSYNEQFF. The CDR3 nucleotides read TGCAGTGCTCCCCTTATAGCGGTCAGCTCCTACAATGAGCAGTTCTTC.